The T cell receptor beta chain under discussion was sequenced for a study of T cells expressing NK-cell markers. The overall study: One of eight sequenced donors was HCMV-seronegative; the other seven were seropositive.

UMI-tagged 5'RACE template switching yielded the TCR beta cDNA. TCRdb reprocessed the 5' RACE reads; each CDR3 protein has one entry and no DNA is given. The table for this sample gives more than 400,000 distinct CDR3 sequences. Germline V gene lookup returns CDR1 SQVTM and CDR2 ANQGSEA. The CDR3 loop spans 14 amino acids. The receptor comes from a woman between 18 and 70 years old in good health. Sequenced: blood T cells: a sorted CD56 or NKG2C T cell subset, CD4+ or CD8+ T cells, or bulk PBMC T cells (not recorded which). The chain links TRBV29-1 to TRBJ2-1; the TCRdb call, TRBD2, lacks DNA for checking. The CDR3 is CSVEASGGFGEQFF.